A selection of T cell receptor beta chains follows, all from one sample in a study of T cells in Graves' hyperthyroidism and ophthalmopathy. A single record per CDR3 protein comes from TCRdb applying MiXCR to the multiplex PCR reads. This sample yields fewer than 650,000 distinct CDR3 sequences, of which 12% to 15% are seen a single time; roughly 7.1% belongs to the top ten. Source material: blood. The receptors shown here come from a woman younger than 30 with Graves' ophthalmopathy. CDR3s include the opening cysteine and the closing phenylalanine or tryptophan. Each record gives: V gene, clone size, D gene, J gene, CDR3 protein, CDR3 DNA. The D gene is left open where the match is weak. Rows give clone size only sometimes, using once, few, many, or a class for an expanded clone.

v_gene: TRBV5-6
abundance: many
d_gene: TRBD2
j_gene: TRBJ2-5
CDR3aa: CASSKLTGTTQETQYF
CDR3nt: TGTGCCAGCAGCAAGTTAACCGGGACTACCCAAGAGACCCAGTACTTC

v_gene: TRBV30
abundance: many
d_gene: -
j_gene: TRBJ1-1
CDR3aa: CAWSVQANTEAFF
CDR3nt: TGTGCCTGGAGTGTACAAGCGAACACTGAAGCTTTCTTT

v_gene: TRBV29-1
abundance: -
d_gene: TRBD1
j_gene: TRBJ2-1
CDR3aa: CSVEIGEGQGAYNEQFF
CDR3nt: TGCAGCGTTGAAATAGGGGAAGGGCAGGGGGCCTACAATGAGCAGTTCTTC

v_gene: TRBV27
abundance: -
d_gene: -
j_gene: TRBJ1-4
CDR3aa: CASSHTRGANEKLFF
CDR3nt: TGTGCCAGCAGTCACACTCGGGGGGCTAATGAAAAACTGTTTTTT

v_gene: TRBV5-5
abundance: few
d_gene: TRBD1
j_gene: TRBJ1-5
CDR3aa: CASSFSGDRVQPQHF
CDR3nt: TGTGCCAGCAGCTTCTCCGGGGACAGGGTTCAGCCCCAGCATTTT

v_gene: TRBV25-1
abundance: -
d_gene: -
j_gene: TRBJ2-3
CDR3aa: CASSEYGNPTDTQYF
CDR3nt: TGTGCCAGCAGTGAATACGGGAATCCAACAGATACGCAGTATTTT

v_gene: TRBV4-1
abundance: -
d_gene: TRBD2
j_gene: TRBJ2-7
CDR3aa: CASSQEGGTFGSYEQCF
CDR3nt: TGCGCCAGCAGCCAAGAGGGAGGGACGTTTGGCTCCTACGAGCAGTGCTTC

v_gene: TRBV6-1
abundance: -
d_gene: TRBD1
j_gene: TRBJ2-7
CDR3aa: CASSEQPWTGYEQYF
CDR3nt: TGTGCCAGCAGTGAACAACCCTGGACAGGGTACGAGCAGTACTTC

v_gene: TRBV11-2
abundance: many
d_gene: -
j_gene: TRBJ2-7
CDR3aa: CASTRGRGAGEQYF
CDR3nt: TGTGCCAGCACTCGGGGCAGGGGGGCGGGAGAGCAGTACTTC

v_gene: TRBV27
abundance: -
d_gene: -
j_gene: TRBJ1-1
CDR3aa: CASSLSIPRYGGLNTEAFF
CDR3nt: TGTGCCAGCAGTTTATCGATCCCGAGATACGGGGGGCTTAACACTGAAGCTTTCTTT